This T cell receptor (beta chain) was found in a study of cytomegalovirus exposure and HLA in healthy donors. Study results and caveats: A likely sequencing artifact accounted for one observed cluster of highly shared sequence variants. Within an earlier analysis, most TCR beta V segments proved productive either about 90% or about 30% of the time.

V lost 1 base and J lost 0, with 9 bases in between. CDR3 size: 16 residues. The germline V gene has CDR1 MGHRA and CDR2 YSYEKL. A word on this clone: Its antigen is unknown.

The PCR was carried out with 60 Vbeta primers and 13 Jbeta primers. Libraries were prepared by immunoSEQ multiplex PCR; TCRdb keeps only in-frame clonotypes and omits some of them. The sample includes over 130,000 clones, 80% of them seen just once. The source material was PBMCs. The gene calls are TRBV4-1 and TRBJ2-2; no firm D call. This clonotype was obtained from a man between 45 and 60 years old in good health and CMV-seronegative. CDR3 loop: CASSQVAQTNTGELFF. CDR3 DNA: TGCGCCAGCAGCCAAGTGGCCCAGACGAACACCGGGGAGCTGTTTTTT.